A selection of T cell receptor beta chains follows, all from one sample in a study of T-cell reconstitution after alpha-beta-depleted transplantation in children. One entry per CDR3 protein, called by TCRdb with MiXCR from the PCR reads. There are about 190,000 distinct CDR3 sequences in the sample; around 10% occur only once, and less than 15% lies in the top ten. Sequenced material: PBMCs, taken before TCRalphabeta/CD19-depleted stem cell transplant. All receptors come from a boy aged 2-15 years with acute myeloid leukemia, due to receive a stem cell transplant. Each CDR3 is given with its conserved first and last residue. D genes are given only for firm matches. Only some rows state a clone size, as once, few, many or a class for expanded clones.

V	D	length	J	size	CDR3	DNA
TRBV10-3	TRBD2	15	TRBJ2-5	many	CAISAISGGQETQYF	TGTGCCATCAGTGCGATTAGCGGGGGCCAAGAGACCCAGTACTTC
TRBV18	.	15	TRBJ1-2	few	CASSPPFRGYYGYTF	TGTGCCAGCTCACCACCTTTTAGGGGGTACTATGGCTACACCTTC
TRBV2	.	13	TRBJ2-3	few	CASSVMGTDTQYF	TGTGCCAGCAGTGTCATGGGAACAGATACGCAGTATTTT
TRBV9	.	14	TRBJ1-4	many	CASSGRDNNEKLFF	TGTGCCAGCAGCGGAAGGGACAACAATGAAAAACTGTTTTTT
TRBV6-2/TRBV6-3	.	11	TRBJ1-6	many	CASKTVTPLHF	TGTGCCAGCAAAACCGTAACGCCCCTCCACTTT
TRBV20-1	TRBD2	15	TRBJ2-3	many	CSASTGTSGMDTQYF	TGCAGTGCTAGTACCGGGACTAGCGGGATGGATACGCAGTATTTT
TRBV4-1	.	17	TRBJ2-1	many	CASSQEVGGGPYNEQFF	TGCGCCAGCAGCCAAGAAGTGGGGGGGGGCCCCTACAATGAGCAGTTCTTC
TRBV15	TRBD2	17	TRBJ2-3	many	CATSREGLAGGRDTQYF	TGTGCCACCAGCAGAGAGGGACTAGCGGGAGGGAGGGATACGCAGTATTTT
TRBV7-3	TRBD2	18	TRBJ2-2	many	CASSLNPSGRMSAGELFF	TGTGCCAGCAGCTTAAATCCTAGCGGGAGGATGTCTGCCGGGGAGCTGTTTTTT
TRBV20-1	TRBD1	12	TRBJ1-4	many	CSPNRGDEKLFF	TGCAGTCCCAACAGGGGAGATGAAAAACTGTTTTTT
TRBV12-3/TRBV12-4	TRBD2	15	TRBJ2-5	many	CASSLRSGGQETQYF	TGTGCCAGCAGTTTACGGTCGGGGGGGCAAGAGACCCAGTACTTC
TRBV20-1	.	11	TRBJ2-7	.	CSLADSPEQYF	TGCAGCCTAGCAGACAGTCCCGAGCAGTACTTC
TRBV7-2	.	12	TRBJ1-2	many	CASSTQAFGYTF	TGTGCCAGCAGCACACAGGCTTTTGGCTACACCTTC
TRBV11-1	TRBD1	19	TRBJ1-1	many	CASSSPTHRGRRSNTEAFF	TGTGCCAGCAGCTCGCCAACCCACAGGGGGAGGAGGTCGAACACTGAAGCTTTCTTT
TRBV5-1	.	13	TRBJ1-2	many	CASSHGTAGGYTF	TGCGCCAGCAGCCACGGGACGGCCGGTGGCTACACCTTC
TRBV27	TRBD1	16	TRBJ2-2	once	CASRPLGTGRTGELFF	TGTGCCAGCAGGCCGTTAGGGACAGGGCGCACCGGGGAGCTGTTTTTT
TRBV5-5	TRBD2	18	TRBJ2-3	many	CASSLIASGGDGTDTQYF	TGTGCCAGCAGCTTGATTGCTAGCGGGGGGGATGGCACAGATACGCAGTATTTT
TRBV27	.	16	TRBJ2-2	many	CASSLYLGADTGELFF	TGTGCCAGCAGTTTATATCTGGGGGCGGACACCGGGGAGCTGTTTTTT
TRBV6-5	.	16	TRBJ2-3	many	CASSYLPGEGTDTQYF	TGTGCCAGCAGTTACTTGCCAGGGGAGGGTACAGATACGCAGTATTTT
TRBV5-1	.	13	TRBJ2-4	many	CASRSDIKNIQYF	TGCGCCAGCAGATCGGACATCAAAAACATTCAGTACTTC
TRBV20-1	.	11	TRBJ1-1	many	CSATTETEAFF	TGCAGTGCTACGACGGAAACTGAAGCTTTCTTT
TRBV10-3	TRBD1	15	TRBJ1-1	many	CAITETGGGNTEAFF	TGTGCCATCACCGAGACAGGGGGCGGGAACACTGAAGCTTTCTTT
TRBV5-5	.	16	TRBJ1-5	many	CASSNLLQGSNQPQHF	TGTGCCAGCAGCAATCTCCTGCAAGGTAGCAATCAGCCCCAGCATTTT
TRBV29-1	.	15	TRBJ2-3	many	CSVVDTELSTDTQYF	TGCAGCGTTGTTGACACCGAACTTAGCACAGATACGCAGTATTTT
TRBV7-3	TRBD1	15	TRBJ2-3	many	CASSPVGGDTDTQYF	TGTGCCAGCAGCCCCGTAGGGGGCGACACAGATACGCAGTATTTT
TRBV20-1	TRBD1	19	TRBJ1-6	many	CSARDALRQGAIYNSPLHF	TGCAGTGCTAGAGATGCCCTAAGACAGGGGGCAATATATAATTCACCCCTCCACTTT
TRBV3-1	.	15	TRBJ1-2	.	CATTQRQSGGYGYTF	TGTGCCACCACCCAGCGACAGAGCGGGGGCTATGGCTACACCTTC
TRBV4-1	.	14	TRBJ2-7	many	CASSRPGGSYEQYF	TGCGCCAGCAGCCGCCCGGGCGGATCCTACGAGCAGTACTTC
TRBV20-1	.	15	TRBJ1-5	many	CSARVPLSEGQPQHF	TGCAGTGCTAGAGTCCCCCTTTCAGAGGGTCAGCCCCAGCATTTT
TRBV28	.	13	TRBJ1-4	few	CARAPGRNEKLFF	TGTGCCAGGGCCCCCGGGCGCAATGAAAAACTGTTTTTT
TRBV10-2	.	15	TRBJ2-7	many	CASPPRQGIIYEQYF	TGCGCCAGCCCGCCGCGTCAGGGGATAATCTACGAGCAGTACTTC
TRBV20-1	.	12	TRBJ2-5	many	CSAWRGGETQYF	TGCAGTGCTTGGAGGGGAGGAGAGACCCAGTACTTC
TRBV27	.	11	TRBJ2-3	many	CASAKGDTQYF	TGTGCCAGCGCTAAAGGAGATACGCAGTATTTT
TRBV27	.	14	TRBJ2-1	many	CASSLLMKPNEQFF	TGTGCCAGCAGTTTACTGATGAAGCCCAATGAGCAGTTCTTC
TRBV27	.	16	TRBJ2-2	many	CASSFPGEPGSGELFF	TGTGCCAGCAGTTTCCCGGGAGAACCCGGCTCCGGGGAGCTGTTTTTT
TRBV15	.	13	TRBJ2-7	many	CATSRGQPYEQYF	TGTGCCACCAGCAGAGGCCAGCCGTACGAGCAGTACTTC
TRBV4-2	TRBD2	19	TRBJ2-3	many	CASSPGGTSGVGRTDTQYF	TGTGCCAGCAGCCCGGGGGGGACTAGCGGGGTTGGGCGCACAGATACGCAGTATTTT
TRBV2	TRBD2	14	TRBJ2-5	few	CASTGTSGQETQYF	TGTGCCAGCACCGGGACTAGCGGCCAAGAGACCCAGTACTTC
TRBV20-1	TRBD2	15	TRBJ2-1	many	CSARATSASYNEQFF	TGCAGTGCTAGAGCCACTAGCGCCAGCTACAATGAGCAGTTCTTC
TRBV4-1	.	19	TRBJ1-3	many	CASSKGDLLGLRSGNTIYF	TGCGCCAGCAGCAAAGGGGACCTTTTGGGGCTCCGCTCTGGAAACACCATATATTTT
TRBV6-5	TRBD2	15	TRBJ2-7	.	CASSLTSGGPYEQYF	TGTGCCAGCAGTTTGACTAGCGGGGGCCCCTACGAGCAGTACTTC
TRBV2	.	13	TRBJ2-1	many	CASSVRGAGEQFF	TGTGCCAGCAGTGTTCGGGGGGCTGGTGAGCAGTTCTTC
TRBV7-9	.	16	TRBJ2-6	many	CASSFQASSGANVLTF	TGTGCCAGCAGCTTCCAGGCGAGCTCTGGGGCCAACGTCCTGACTTTC
TRBV29-1	TRBD2	15	TRBJ2-3	many	CSVVYLAGGTDTQYF	TGCAGCGTTGTCTACCTAGCGGGGGGAACAGATACGCAGTATTTT
TRBV6-1	.	13	TRBJ1-5	many	CASRFGGDQPQHF	TGTGCCAGCAGGTTTGGGGGGGATCAGCCCCAGCATTTT
TRBV5-1	.	18	TRBJ2-3	many	CASSVRGVIRSSTDTQYF	TGCGCCAGCAGCGTACGGGGTGTGATCCGCTCTAGCACAGATACGCAGTATTTT
TRBV20-1	.	11	TRBJ2-7	many	CSARDTLWEYF	TGCAGTGCTAGAGATACGCTCTGGGAGTACTTC
TRBV7-7	.	15	TRBJ2-5	many	CASSLGLGEQETQYF	TGTGCTAGCAGCTTAGGTCTAGGAGAACAAGAGACCCAGTACTTC
TRBV5-1	.	11	TRBJ2-7	many	CASSSGIEQYF	TGCGCCAGCAGCTCAGGGATCGAGCAGTACTTC
TRBV12-3/TRBV12-4	TRBD2	14	TRBJ2-3	large	CASSLGGSGDTQYF	TGTGCCAGCAGTTTAGGGGGTAGCGGGGATACGCAGTATTTT
TRBV20-1	TRBD1	14	TRBJ1-1	many	CSATRTGFSPEAFF	TGCAGTGCTACGAGGACAGGGTTCAGTCCTGAAGCTTTCTTT
TRBV20-1	TRBD2	13	TRBJ2-3	few	CSAPGLAADTQYF	TGCAGTGCGCCGGGACTAGCGGCCGATACGCAGTATTTT
TRBV10-3	.	15	TRBJ1-2	many	CAIRQGTGLNYGYTF	TGTGCCATCAGGCAAGGGACGGGCCTTAACTATGGCTACACCTTC